This TCR beta chain was profiled in a study of PD-L1 blockade in urothelial cancer. Sample time point: peripheral blood 6 weeks after treatment start. With V trimmed by 0 bases and J by 2 bases, 19 bases remained unmatched. Germline V gene sequence: CDR1 GTSNPN, CDR2 SVGIG (reference sequence). The CDR3 consists of 19 residues. Profiling relied on immunoSEQ multiplex PCR, and the TCRdb table lists in-frame clones only, not all of them. Of around 110,000 clones listed, roughly 89% are singletons. This sequence was found in a man aged 55 to 70 with urothelial cancer. This material consisted of PBMCs, taken around atezolizumab (anti-PD-L1) treatment. J is TRBJ2-7 and V is TRBV30, with 7 bases that match TRBD1. This CDR3 is CAWSVLTSVGRDRPYEQYF. CDR3 nucleotide sequence: TGTGCCTGGAGTGTACTGACGTCGGTAGGACGGGACAGACCCTACGAGCAGTACTTC.